This TCR beta chain came from a study of blood T cell repertoires in COVID-19. Whole-study context: Sources were T cells, B-cell-depleted T cells, or PBMCs; the material itself was cDNA or gDNA.

Authors' data handling: Reference gene primer amplification gave estimated nucleated cell counts. Produced via immunoSEQ multiplex PCR; TCRdb's table is partial and in-frame only. The V and J calls and clone size are taken from that table; D and trimming were inferred from the DNA. The sample holds about 210,000 clones, about 80% seen once. The length of the CDR3 is 16 residues. Trimming removed 0 bases from V and 7 bases from J, with 19 bases in between. Germline V gene sequence: CDR1 SGHRS, CDR2 YFSETQ. Source material: peripheral blood. This chain links TRBV5-1 with TRBJ1-2; possibly TRBD1 for D (5 bases). This receptor was taken from a woman older than 75 with COVID-19, enrolled during active disease. CDR3 protein: CASSLASGSIRFGYTF. CDR3 DNA: TGCGCCAGCAGCTTGGCATCAGGGTCTATTCGCTTTGGCTACACCTTC.